The sequence of this TCR beta chain was determined in a study of blood T cell repertoires in COVID-19. The germline gives CDR1 MNHEY, CDR2 SVGAGI. The V gene lost 0 bases and the J gene lost 6 bases, with 14 bases spanning the gap. The CDR3 is 16 amino acids. The protocol was immunoSEQ multiplex PCR, while the TCRdb copy is restricted to in-frame clones and leaves out a portion. The sample yields approximately 85,000 clones, about 92% seen once. The receptor was isolated from a woman between 50 and 59 years old in a cohort sampled during active COVID-19. Sequenced material: peripheral blood. The rearrangement joins TRBV6-5 to TRBJ2-2, with a weak D call TRBD1 (5 bases). The CDR3 DNA follows: TGTGCCAGCAGTTACTCATTTACAGGACAAGCCGGGGAGCTGTTTTTT. This sequence encodes CASSYSFTGQAGELFF.